This passage covers 22 T cell receptor beta chains from one sample sequenced in a study of T-cell reconstitution after alpha-beta-depleted transplantation in children. Using unique molecular identifiers, the investigators prepared the TCRbeta library. TCRdb itself ran the PCR reads through MiXCR, one entry per CDR3 protein. Seen here are hundreds of thousands of distinct CDR3 sequences, 12% observed once, and the top ten hold approximately 2.4%. Sequenced here: PBMCs from the stem cell graft donor, sampled from the stem cell graft. The source of these receptors is a human donor who donated a stem cell graft to a child with acute lymphoblastic leukemia.

There are many counts of this clonotype. The chain joins TRBV12-3 or TRBV12-4 to TRBJ2-5; 7 bases align to TRBD1. The CDR3 loop spans 12 amino acids. The V gene end was trimmed by 7 bases and the J gene end by 3 bases; junction bases not matched to a gene: 2. The CDR3 DNA follows: TGTGCCAGCACCGGGACAGAAGAGACCCAGTACTTC. Its translation is CASTGTEETQYF.

Remarks on this clonotype: One base away lies a much larger clone, so this may be a sequencing read error. This CDR3 reads CASHRGAGYSGNTWELFF. The CDR3 DNA follows: TGTGCCAGCCATCGTGGGGCGGGCTACTCGGGGAACACCTGGGAGCTGTTTTTT. V is TRBV28 and J is TRBJ2-2; tentatively, D is TRBD1 or TRBD2 (5 bases each). The germline CDR1 and CDR2 sequences are MDHEN and SYDVKM. This CDR3 region has 18 residues.

A few counts support this clonotype. This chain links TRBV7-2 with TRBJ2-7, with 13 nucleotides matching TRBD2. V lost 6 bases and J lost 5; bases outside the gene matches: 7. The CDR3 is made up of 15 amino acids. The germline V gene encodes CDR1 SGHTA and CDR2 FQGNSA. This chain's CDR3 is CASSQTSGRHNEQYF. In nucleotides, the CDR3 is TGTGCCAGCAGTCAGACTAGCGGGAGGCACAACGAGCAGTACTTC.

The chain employs TRBV14 and TRBJ2-7; D remains unclear. V gave up 1 base and J gave up 0 bases, with 4 bases separating them. The CDR3 has 13 residues. Germline V lookup: CDR1 SGHDN, CDR2 FVKESK. For the CDR3, the DNA is TGTGCCAGCAGCCAAGGTAACTCCTACGAGCAGTACTTC. Amino acids: CASSQGNSYEQYF.

This clonotype was picked up many times. The rearrangement links TRBV12-3 or TRBV12-4 to TRBJ2-7; TRBD2 agrees at 11 bases. Trimming took 3 bases from V and 3 from J; bases not matched to a gene: 4. This CDR3 has 15 amino acids. The CDR3 loop is CASSFASGRLYEQYF. The CDR3 nucleotides are TGTGCCAGCAGTTTTGCTAGCGGGAGGCTCTACGAGCAGTACTTC.

This clonotype was recorded many times. The V gene is TRBV20-1, the J gene TRBJ1-2; the D gene is possibly TRBD1 (5 bases). Germline CDR1 DFQATT, CDR2 SNEGSKA (reference sequence). The CDR3 sequence is 14 residues long. Trimming left V 2 bases short and J 5 bases short, with 15 bases between. The CDR3 is CSARSGTWLYGYTF. The DNA for the CDR3 is TGCAGTGCTAGATCCGGGACGTGGCTTTATGGCTACACCTTC.

For this clonotype: This sequence may be a read error, since a much larger clone differs from it by one base. A read error is likely, as this CDR3 ends without the conserved phenylalanine or tryptophan. This sequence joins TRBV10-3 and TRBJ2-5; 9 nucleotides align to TRBD1. The CDR3 covers 14 residues. Germline CDR1 and CDR2: ENHRY and SYGVKD. Unmatched junction bases numbered 2, after V lost 2 bases and J lost 4 bases. CDR3 nucleotide sequence: TGTGCCATCAGTGAGGGACAGGGGAGAGAGACCCAGTACTTA. The encoded protein is CAISEGQGRETQYL.

This clonotype was detected ten times or more. The genes are TRBV20-1 and TRBJ2-7; 9 bases are a match to TRBD1. The CDR3 covers 15 residues. The germline CDR1 and CDR2 sequences are DFQATT and SNEGSKA (reference sequence). With V trimmed by 0 bases and J by 2 bases, 5 bases remained unmatched. The CDR3 reads CSARDRDRDPYEQYF. CDR3 DNA: TGCAGTGCTAGAGATCGGGACAGGGACCCCTACGAGCAGTACTTC.

This clonotype was picked up a small number of times. The chain has TRBV10-3 and TRBJ2-1, with 12 bases that match TRBD2. The CDR3 loop spans 14 amino acids. The V segment lost 10 bases and the J segment 8 bases; nucleotides outside the gene matches: 9. The germline gives CDR1 ENHRY, CDR2 SYGVKD. CDR3 in DNA: TGTGCCACCGGGACTAGCGGGCCCGGGGATGAGCAGTTCTTC. Translated, it gives CATGTSGPGDEQFF.

For the CDR3, the DNA is TGCGCCAGCAGCCAAGGGCGAGGGAGTGGTACGCAGTATTTT. Translation gives CASSQGRGSGTQYF. This rearrangement joins TRBV4-3 to TRBJ2-3, with D perhaps matching TRBD2 (5 bases). This CDR3 is 14 amino acids long. Germline CDR1 and CDR2: LGHNA and YSLEER. Trimming took 1 base from V and 8 from J, leaving 13 bases between them.

This clonotype was counted many times. The V gene is TRBV28, the J gene TRBJ2-2; maybe TRBD1 (5 bases). Germline lookup yields CDR1 MDHEN and CDR2 SYDVKM. Between the trimmed V and J ends, which lost 5 bases and 6 bases, there was a span of 10 bases. The CDR3 is 13 amino acids. CDR3 protein: CASSKTAPGELFF. The CDR3 bases are TGTGCCAGCAGTAAGACAGCCCCCGGGGAGCTGTTTTTT.

This clonotype has ten or more counts. This chain links TRBV12-3 or TRBV12-4 with TRBJ2-7; D gene uncertain. Trimming removed 0 bases at V and 2 bases at J, with 8 bases between. CDR3 size: 14 residues. This CDR3 reads CASSLASHPYEQYF. CDR3 nucleotides: TGTGCCAGCAGTTTAGCGAGTCATCCCTACGAGCAGTACTTC.

On this clonotype itself: A much larger clone differs from this one at a single base, so this may be a read error. This chain joins TRBV9 and TRBJ2-7; D is unresolved. The V end lost 0 bases, the J end lost 3 bases, and 13 bases lay between the germline ends. The length of the CDR3 is 15 residues. The V gene's germline CDR1 is SGDLS and CDR2 YYNGEE. CDR3 DNA: TGTGCCAGCAGCGTAGCCGGGCCACCGAACTACGAGCAGTACTTC. This codes for CASSVAGPPNYEQYF.

The chain combines TRBV6-2 or TRBV6-3 with TRBJ2-7; 9 bases are a match to TRBD1. After removal of 6 bases from V and 5 bases from J, the junction contained 8 bases not matched to a gene. The CDR3 has 14 residues. Germline assignment: CDR1 MNHEY and CDR2 SVGEGT. As DNA, the CDR3 is TGTGCCAGCAGGGACAGGGGAAATCGGCACGAGCAGTACTTC. Translating it yields CASRDRGNRHEQYF.

In this sample, this clonotype turned up many times. This chain's CDR3 is CASSTGTGVREQYF. In nucleotides, the CDR3 is TGTGCCAGCAGTACCGGGACAGGGGTCCGCGAGCAGTACTTC. V gene TRBV25-1 combines with J gene TRBJ2-7, with TRBD1 matching over 10 bases. The CDR3 has 14 amino acids. CDR1 and CDR2 from the germline V gene are MGHDK and SYGVNS. V lost 5 bases, J lost 6 bases, and 7 bases stayed unmatched.

This clonotype was counted at least ten times. The gene calls are TRBV5-1 and TRBJ2-4; possible D gene TRBD2, 6 bases. V was pared by 2 bases and J by 5 bases, with 14 bases between. The germline gives CDR1 SGHRS, CDR2 YFSETQ. This CDR3 is built from 15 residues. The CDR3 protein is CASSFGTPAQNIQYF. The CDR3 DNA is TGCGCCAGCAGCTTTGGGACTCCGGCCCAAAACATTCAGTACTTC.

This clonotype was counted only a few times. The V call is TRBV5-1, the J call TRBJ2-5; D may be TRBD1 (6 bases). The ends were cut back, 0 bases at V and 1 base at J, with 19 bases in the middle. There are 18 residues in the CDR3. CDR1 SGHRS and CDR2 YFSETQ come from the germline V gene. The CDR3 region is CASSLAKGDPRTQETQYF. The CDR3 nucleotides are TGCGCCAGCAGCTTGGCTAAGGGGGACCCCAGGACCCAAGAGACCCAGTACTTC.

This clonotype has ten or more counts. The chain joins TRBV10-3 to TRBJ2-2, with TRBD1 matching 8 bases. CDR1 ENHRY and CDR2 SYGVKD come from the germline V gene. The CDR3 is 14 residues long. V shed 6 bases, J shed 1 base, and the junction held 1 base outside the gene matches. DNA for the CDR3: TGTGCCATCAGCGGGACAGGGAACACCGGGGAGCTGTTTTTT. Translating gives CAISGTGNTGELFF.

As regards this clonotype: A much larger clone sits a single nucleotide away, making a read error possible. The genes are TRBV6-1 and TRBJ1-2; D is uncertain. Trimming removed 6 bases from V and 1 base from J, with 18 bases in between. This CDR3 comprises 16 residues. Germline V CDR1 and CDR2: MNHNS, SASEGT. In DNA form, the CDR3 reads TGTGCCAGCAGAATGGGCCGGGCAGAACGTAACTATGGCTACACCTTC. Translation: CASRMGRAERNYGYTF.

There are many counts of this clonotype. V is TRBV29-1 and J is TRBJ1-2; the D is unclear. V lost 5 bases and J lost 2, with 3 bases in between. The V gene's germline CDR1 is SQVTM and CDR2 ANQGSEA. CDR3 length: 10 amino acids. CDR3 residues: CSVFNYGYTF. In nucleotides, the CDR3 is TGCAGCGTTTTCAACTATGGCTACACCTTC. The full variable domain, rest sourced from reference TRBV29-1 and TRBJ1-2, is SAVISQKPSRDICQRGTSLTIQCQVDSQVTMMFWYRQQPGQSLTLIATANQGSEATYESGFVIDKFPISRPNLTFSTLTVSNMSPEDSSIYLCSVFNYGYTFGSGTRLTVV.

This clonotype has ten or more counts. The chain joins TRBV6-5 to TRBJ1-2; D might be TRBD1 (6 bases). This CDR3 is built from 16 residues. Germline V gene data show CDR1 as MNHEY and CDR2 as SVGAGI. Trimming pared 5 bases from V and 8 bases from J, leaving 24 bases between. CDR3 bases: TGTGCCAGCAGTCCCCTTATGGGGGGGCGGAGGGAAGGCTACACCTTC. It yields the protein CASSPLMGGRREGYTF.

At least ten counts were recorded for this clonotype. The V and J genes are TRBV12-3 or TRBV12-4 and TRBJ1-3; D unresolved. The CDR3 covers 15 residues. The V end was cut by 5 bases, the J end by 0 bases, with 11 bases between. The CDR3 loop reads CASSPTISSGNTIYF. In DNA, the CDR3 is TGTGCCAGCAGTCCTACTATTAGCTCTGGAAACACCATATATTTT.